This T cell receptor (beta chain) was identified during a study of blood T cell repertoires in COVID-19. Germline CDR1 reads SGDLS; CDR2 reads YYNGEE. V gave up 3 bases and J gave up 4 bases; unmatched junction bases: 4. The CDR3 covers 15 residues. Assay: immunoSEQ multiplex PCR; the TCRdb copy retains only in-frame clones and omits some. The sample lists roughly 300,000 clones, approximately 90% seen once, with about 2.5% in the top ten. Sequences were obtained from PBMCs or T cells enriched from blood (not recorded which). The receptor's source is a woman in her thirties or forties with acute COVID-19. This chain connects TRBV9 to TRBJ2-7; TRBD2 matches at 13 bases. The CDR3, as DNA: TGTGCCAGCAGCGAGGGGACTAGCGGGGTTTACGAGCAGTACTTC. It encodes CASSEGTSGVYEQYF.